This TCR beta chain stems from a study of cytomegalovirus exposure and HLA in healthy donors. Libraries were prepared by immunoSEQ multiplex PCR; TCRdb keeps only in-frame clonotypes and omits some of them. The sample contains fewer than 250,000 clones, roughly 89% of which appear only once. As for this clone: Its antigen is not known.

Points from the study as a whole: The investigators catalogued under 200 TCR beta chains as cytomegalovirus-associated.

The sequence was collected from a man aged 18 to 29 in good health and CMV-seronegative. Source material: PBMCs.

The CDR3 spells CASSLELRGEQYF. For the CDR3, the DNA is TGCGCCAGCAGCTTGGAGCTACGGGGCGAGCAGTACTTC. V gene TRBV5-1 combines with J gene TRBJ2-7; D may be TRBD2 (5 bases). Germline loops: CDR1 SGHRS, CDR2 YFSETQ. With 0 bases removed from V and 6 bases from J, the gap between germline ends came to 10 bases. The CDR3 has 13 amino acids.